The clone carrying this TCR beta chain appeared many times. The sample belongs to a study of breast tumors, draining lymph nodes, adjacent tissues. Axillary draining lymph nodes of breast cancer patients supplied the node samples. TCRdb processed the multiplex PCR reads anew with MiXCR; each CDR3 protein has one entry. The profile shows over 200,000 distinct CDR3 sequences, around 34% of them singletons. The ends were cut back, 5 bases at V and 6 bases at J, with 8 bases in the middle. Germline V gene lookup returns CDR1 LNHDA and CDR2 SQIVND (reference sequence). The CDR3 loop spans 12 amino acids. The sequence was collected from a female donor with breast cancer. Some clones in this sample may be carry-over from other donors' samples. The chain links TRBV19 to TRBJ2-1; D uncertain. The sample was axillary lymph node tissue. The CDR3 bases are TGTGCCAGTAGTCGGACCCTCAATGAGCAGTTCTTC. It encodes CASSRTLNEQFF.